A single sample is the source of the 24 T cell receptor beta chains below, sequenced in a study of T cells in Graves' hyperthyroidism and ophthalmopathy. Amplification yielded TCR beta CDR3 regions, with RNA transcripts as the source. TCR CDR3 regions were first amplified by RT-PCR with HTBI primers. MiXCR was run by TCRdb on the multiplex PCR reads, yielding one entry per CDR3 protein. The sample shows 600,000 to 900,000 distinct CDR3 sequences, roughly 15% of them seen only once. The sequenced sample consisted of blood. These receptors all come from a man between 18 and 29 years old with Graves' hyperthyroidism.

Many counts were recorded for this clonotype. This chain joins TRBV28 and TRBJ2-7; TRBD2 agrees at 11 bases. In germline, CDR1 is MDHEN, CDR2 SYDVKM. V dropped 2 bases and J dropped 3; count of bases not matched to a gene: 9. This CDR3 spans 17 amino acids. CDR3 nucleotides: TGTGCCAGCAGTTTACCCGTAGCGGGAGGGCGCGGCTACGAGCAGTACTTC. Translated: CASSLPVAGGRGYEQYF. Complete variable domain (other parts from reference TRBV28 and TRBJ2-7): DVKVTQSSRYLVKRTGEKVFLECVQDMDHENMFWYRQDPGLGLRLIYFSYDVKMKEKGDIPEGYSVSREKKERFSLILESASTNQTSMYLCASSLPVAGGRGYEQYFGPGTRLTVT.

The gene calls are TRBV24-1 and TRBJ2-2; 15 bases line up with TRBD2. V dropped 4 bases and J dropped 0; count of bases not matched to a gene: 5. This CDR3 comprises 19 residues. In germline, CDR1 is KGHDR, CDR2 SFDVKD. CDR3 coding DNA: TGTGCCACCAGTGACCGGGGACTAGCGGGAGGATCGAACACCGGGGAGCTGTTTTTT. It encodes CATSDRGLAGGSNTGELFF.

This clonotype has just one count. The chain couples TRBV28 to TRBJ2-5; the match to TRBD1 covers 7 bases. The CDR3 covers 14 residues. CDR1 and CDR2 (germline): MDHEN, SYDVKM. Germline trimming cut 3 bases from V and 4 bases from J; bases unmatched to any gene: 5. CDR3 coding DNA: TGTGCCAGCAGTTTGAACAGGGGTCGAGAGACCCAGTACTTC. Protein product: CASSLNRGRETQYF.

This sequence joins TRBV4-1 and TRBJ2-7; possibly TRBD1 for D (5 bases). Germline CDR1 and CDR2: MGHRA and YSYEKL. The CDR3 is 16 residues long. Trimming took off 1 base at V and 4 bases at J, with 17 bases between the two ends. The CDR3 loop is CASSQVVGDGVYEQYF. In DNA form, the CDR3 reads TGCGCCAGCAGCCAAGTCGTAGGGGATGGGGTATACGAGCAGTACTTC.

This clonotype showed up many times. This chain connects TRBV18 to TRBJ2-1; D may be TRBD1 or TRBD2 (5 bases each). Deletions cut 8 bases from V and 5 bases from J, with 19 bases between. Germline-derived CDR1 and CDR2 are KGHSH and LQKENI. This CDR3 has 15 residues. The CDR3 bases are TGTGCCAGCACCCTGGGGGTGAGTGTAGACAATGAGCAGTTCTTC. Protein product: CASTLGVSVDNEQFF.

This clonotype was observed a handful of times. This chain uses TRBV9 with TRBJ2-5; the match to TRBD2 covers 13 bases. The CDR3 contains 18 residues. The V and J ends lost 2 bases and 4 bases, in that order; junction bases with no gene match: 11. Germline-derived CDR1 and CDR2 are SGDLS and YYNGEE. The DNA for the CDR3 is TGTGCCAGCAGCGTCACTGCTCGGACTAGCGGGAGAGCAGAGACCCAGTACTTC. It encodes CASSVTARTSGRAETQYF.

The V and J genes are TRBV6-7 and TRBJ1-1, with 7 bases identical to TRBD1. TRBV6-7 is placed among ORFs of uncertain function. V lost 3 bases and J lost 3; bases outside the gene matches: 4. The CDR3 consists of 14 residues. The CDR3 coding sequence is TGTGCCAGCAGTTATCTACAGGGGTACACTGAAGCTTTCTTT. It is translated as CASSYLQGYTEAFF.

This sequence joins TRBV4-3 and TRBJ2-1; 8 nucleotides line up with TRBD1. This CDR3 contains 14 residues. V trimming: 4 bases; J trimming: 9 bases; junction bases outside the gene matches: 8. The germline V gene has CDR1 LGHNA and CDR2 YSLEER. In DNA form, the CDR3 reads TGCGCCAGCAGCCGCTTGCAGGGGGCAAGTGAGCAGTTCTTC. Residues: CASSRLQGASEQFF.

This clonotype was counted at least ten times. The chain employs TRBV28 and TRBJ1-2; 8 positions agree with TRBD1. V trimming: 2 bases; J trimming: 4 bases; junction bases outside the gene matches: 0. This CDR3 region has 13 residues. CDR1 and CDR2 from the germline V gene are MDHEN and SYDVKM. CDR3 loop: CASSLTGGYGYTF. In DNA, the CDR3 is TGTGCCAGCAGTTTAACAGGGGGCTATGGCTACACCTTC.

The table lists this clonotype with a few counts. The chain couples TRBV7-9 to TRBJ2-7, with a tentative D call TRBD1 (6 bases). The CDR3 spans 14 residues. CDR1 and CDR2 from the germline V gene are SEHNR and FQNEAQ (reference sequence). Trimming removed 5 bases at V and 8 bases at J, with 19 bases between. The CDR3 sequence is CASSKQGGLLKQYF. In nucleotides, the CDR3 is TGTGCCAGCAGCAAACAGGGTGGCCTCTTGAAGCAGTACTTC.

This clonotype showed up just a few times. The CDR3 spells CASSSGGLAGPGETQYF. The CDR3 coding sequence is TGTGCCAGCAGTTCGGGGGGACTAGCGGGACCGGGGGAGACCCAGTACTTC. The genes are TRBV28 and TRBJ2-5, with 13 bases matching TRBD2. The germline V gene encodes CDR1 MDHEN and CDR2 SYDVKM. The CDR3 is 17 residues long. Trimming cost V 4 bases and J 5 bases; bases outside gene matches: 10.

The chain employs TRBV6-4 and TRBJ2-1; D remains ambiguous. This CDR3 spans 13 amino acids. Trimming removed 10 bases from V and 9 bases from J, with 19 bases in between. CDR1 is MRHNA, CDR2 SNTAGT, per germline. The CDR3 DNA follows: TGTGCCACCTCGCCCGGCCAAGGTGGTGAGCAGTTCTTC. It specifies CATSPGQGGEQFF.

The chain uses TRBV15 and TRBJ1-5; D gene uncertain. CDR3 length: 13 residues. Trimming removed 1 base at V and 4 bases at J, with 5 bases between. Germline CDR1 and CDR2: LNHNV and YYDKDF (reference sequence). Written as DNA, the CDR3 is TGTGCCACCAGCAGAGCGGATAATCAGCCCCAGCATTTT. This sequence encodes CATSRADNQPQHF.

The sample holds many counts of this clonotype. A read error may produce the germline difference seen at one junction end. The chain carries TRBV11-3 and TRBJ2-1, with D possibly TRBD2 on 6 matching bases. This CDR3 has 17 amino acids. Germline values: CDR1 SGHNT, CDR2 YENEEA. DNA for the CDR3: TGTGCCAGCAGCCTAGAGGTTCGGCTAGCGAGCTACAATGAGCAGTTCTTC. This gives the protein CASSLEVRLASYNEQFF.

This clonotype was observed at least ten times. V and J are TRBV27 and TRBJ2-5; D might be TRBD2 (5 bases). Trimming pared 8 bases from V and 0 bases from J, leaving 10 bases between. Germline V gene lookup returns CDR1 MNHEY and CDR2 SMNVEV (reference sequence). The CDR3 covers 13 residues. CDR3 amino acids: CASRSANQETQYF. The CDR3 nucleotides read TGTGCCAGCCGTAGCGCGAACCAAGAGACCCAGTACTTC.

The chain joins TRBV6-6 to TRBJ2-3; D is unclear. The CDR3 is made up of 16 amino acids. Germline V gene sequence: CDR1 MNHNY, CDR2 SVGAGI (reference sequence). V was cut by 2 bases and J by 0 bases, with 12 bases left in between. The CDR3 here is CASSYTLGTSTDTQYF. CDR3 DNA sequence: TGTGCCAGCAGTTACACCCTGGGAACTAGCACAGATACGCAGTATTTT.

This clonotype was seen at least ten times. The DNA of the CDR3 is TGTGCCAGCAGCTTAGGGACAGCGGGAGGTCATGAGCAGTTCTTC. Its protein is CASSLGTAGGHEQFF. The J gene is TRBJ2-1, the V gene TRBV7-9; 9 nucleotides match TRBD2. The V gene's germline CDR1 is SEHNR and CDR2 FQNEAQ (reference sequence). The ends lost 1 base at V and 8 bases at J; junction bases unmatched: 6. The CDR3 is 15 amino acids. Full variable domain (outside the CDR3, taken from reference TRBV7-9 and TRBJ2-1): DTGVSQNPRHKITKRGQNVTFRCDPISEHNRLYWYRQTLGQGPEFLTYFQNEAQLEKSRLLSDRFSAERPKGSFSTLEIQRTEQGDSAMYLCASSLGTAGGHEQFFGPGTRLTVL.

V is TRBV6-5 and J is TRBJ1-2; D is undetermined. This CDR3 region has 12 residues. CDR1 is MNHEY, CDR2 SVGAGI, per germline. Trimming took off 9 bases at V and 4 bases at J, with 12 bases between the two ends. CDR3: CASDSTIYGYTF. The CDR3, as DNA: TGTGCCAGTGACTCTACCATCTATGGCTACACCTTC.

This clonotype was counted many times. Here the CDR3 DNA reads TGTGCCAGCAGCCCCTCAGGACTAGCCGACGAGCAGTACTTC. The encoded protein is CASSPSGLADEQYF. The chain employs TRBV9 and TRBJ2-7; 8 positions agree with TRBD2. The CDR3 runs to 14 residues. Trimming cost V 4 bases and J 5 bases; bases outside gene matches: 8. The germline gives CDR1 SGDLS, CDR2 YYNGEE.

Here the CDR3 reads CASSQGPGSFNEQFF. The CDR3, as DNA: TGCGCCAGCAGCCAGGGGCCTGGGTCGTTCAATGAGCAGTTCTTC. The J gene is TRBJ2-1, the V gene TRBV4-1, with D possibly matching TRBD1 (5 bases). The CDR3 sequence is 15 residues long. Germline V gene data show CDR1 as MGHRA and CDR2 as YSYEKL. Trimming removed 3 bases from V and 6 bases from J, with 15 bases in between.

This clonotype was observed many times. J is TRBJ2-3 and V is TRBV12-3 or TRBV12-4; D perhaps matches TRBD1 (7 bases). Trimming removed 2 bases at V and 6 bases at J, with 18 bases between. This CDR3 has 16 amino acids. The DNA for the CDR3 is TGTGCCAGCAGTTTATACGGCAGGAGGGGGCAGGATACGCAGTATTTT. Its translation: CASSLYGRRGQDTQYF.

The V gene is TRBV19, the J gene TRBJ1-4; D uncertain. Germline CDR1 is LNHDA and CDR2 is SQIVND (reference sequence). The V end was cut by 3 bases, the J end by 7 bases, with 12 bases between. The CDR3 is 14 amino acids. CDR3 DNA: TGTGCCAGTAGTATTGGATGGGGAGTTGAAAAACTGTTTTTT. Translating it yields CASSIGWGVEKLFF.

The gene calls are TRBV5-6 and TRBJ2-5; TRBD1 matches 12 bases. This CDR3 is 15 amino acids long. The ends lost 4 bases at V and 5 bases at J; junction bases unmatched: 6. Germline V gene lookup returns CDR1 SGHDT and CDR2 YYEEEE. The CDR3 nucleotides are TGTGCCAGCAGCAGGGGGACAGGGGGCTTGGAGACCCAGTACTTC. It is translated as CASSRGTGGLETQYF.

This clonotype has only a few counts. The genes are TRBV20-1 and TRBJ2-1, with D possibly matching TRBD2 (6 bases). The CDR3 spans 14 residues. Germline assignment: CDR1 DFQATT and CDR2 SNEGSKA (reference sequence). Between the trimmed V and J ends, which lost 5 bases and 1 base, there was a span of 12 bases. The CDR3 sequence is CSAWEAASYNEQFF. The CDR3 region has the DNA TGCAGTGCTTGGGAGGCGGCGTCCTACAATGAGCAGTTCTTC.